This is a list of T cell receptor beta chains from one sample in a study of T cell changes during pregnancy in multiple sclerosis. Produced via immunoSEQ multiplex PCR; TCRdb's table is partial and in-frame only. The sample includes 110,000 or so clones, approximately 93% seen only once; the top ten take approximately 6.3%. The input for sequencing was peripheral blood, taken before pregnancy. These receptors originate from a female donor with multiple sclerosis, enrolled in a pregnancy study. Each CDR3 is given with its conserved first and last residue. The order of the fields is clone size, D gene, J gene, V gene, CDR3 DNA, CDR3 protein. D genes are given only for firm matches. Expanded clones get a size class; other rows say once, few or many, or leave the size out.

>NA|TRBD2|TRBJ2-1|TRBV19
TGTGCCAGTAGTATAACTAGCGGCCACAATGAGCAGTTCTTC
CASSITSGHNEQFF
>few|NA|TRBJ1-2|TRBV9
TGTGCCAGCAGCGTAAGTGGGACACCTAATCCTAACTATGGCTACACCTTC
CASSVSGTPNPNYGYTF
>NA|TRBD2|TRBJ2-5|TRBV5-1
TGCGCCAGCAGCTCGACTAGCGGGAGAGAGACCCAGTACTTC
CASSSTSGRETQYF
>NA|TRBD2|TRBJ2-3|TRBV7-6
TGTGCCAGCAGCATTATAGCGGGGGGGAGCACAGATACGCAGTATTTT
CASSIIAGGSTDTQYF
>NA|TRBD1|TRBJ1-2|TRBV7-9
TGTGCCAGCAGCTCACGACAGGGGGCGTCCCCCAATGGCTACACCTTC
CASSSRQGASPNGYTF
>once|TRBD2|TRBJ2-1|TRBV7-3
TGTGCCAGCAGCTTATCGGGGGGGCAGGATGAGCAGTTCTTC
CASSLSGGQDEQFF
>NA|NA|TRBJ1-6|TRBV7-6
TGTGCCAGCAGCTTAGGAGCTGATCGTTCACCCCTCCACTTT
CASSLGADRSPLHF
>NA|NA|TRBJ2-7|TRBV2
TGTGCCAGCAGTGAATACAGGGAGGGCGACGAGCAGTACTTC
CASSEYREGDEQYF
>NA|NA|TRBJ1-5|TRBV6-5
TGTGCCAGCAGTGCGGAGACGGTAAGCAATCAGCCCCAGCATTTT
CASSAETVSNQPQHF
>NA|NA|TRBJ1-5|TRBV5-8
TGTGCCAGCAGCTTGGTGGGTGCCAGGGCAGGACAGCCCCAGCATTTT
CASSLVGARAGQPQHF
>NA|NA|TRBJ1-4|TRBV11-2
TGTGCCAGCAGCTTAGGGCCAGGGTGGAATGAAAAACTGTTTTTT
CASSLGPGWNEKLFF
>NA|TRBD2|TRBJ2-1|TRBV5-1
TGCGCCAGCAGGGTCTCCCTAGCGGTGTACAATGAGCAGTTCTTC
CASRVSLAVYNEQFF
>NA|TRBD1|TRBJ2-4|TRBV5-1
TGCGCCAGCAGCTTCCTACAGGGGGAAGGGAGCATTCAGTACTTC
CASSFLQGEGSIQYF
>NA|NA|TRBJ2-1|TRBV27
TGTGCCAGCAGTTTATCAGATGTGGTTACGGGTGAGCAGTTCTTC
CASSLSDVVTGEQFF
>once|NA|TRBJ1-1|TRBV2
TGTGCCAGCAGTGTCGCCGGGGGGACTGAAGCTTTCTTT
CASSVAGGTEAFF
>NA|NA|TRBJ2-3|TRBV7-3
TGTGCCAGCAGTCCTACGGGGGCAGATACGCAGTATTTT
CASSPTGADTQYF
>NA|TRBD1|TRBJ1-1|TRBV25-1
TGTGCCAGCAGTGAACTCGACAGGGGTACTGAAGCTTTCTTT
CASSELDRGTEAFF
>NA|TRBD1|TRBJ1-2|TRBV9
TGTGCCAGCAGCGTAGATCGGACAGGGGAACACAGCACGGATGGCTACACCTTC
CASSVDRTGEHSTDGYTF
>NA|TRBD1|TRBJ1-2|TRBV6-5
TGTGCCAGCAGACCCCAAACAGGGGGCGGCTACACCTTC
CASRPQTGGGYTF
>NA|NA|TRBJ1-5|TRBV7-6
TGTGCCAGCAGCCCGCTGGGGGGGGCTAGTCAGCCCCAGCATTTT
CASSPLGGASQPQHF
>NA|TRBD2|TRBJ2-1|TRBV19
TGTGCCAGTAGTATCGGGACTAGCAACAATGAGCAGTTCTTC
CASSIGTSNNEQFF